This paragraph reports one TCR beta chain. What it recognizes is unknown. This entry belongs to a study of early T cells in non-severe SARS-CoV-2 infection. Background on the study: Investigators sequenced bulk RNA drawn from unsorted whole blood, and chains remained unpaired. General study points: Matching against VDJdb likely underestimated virus-specific expansions, favoring anti-spike CD8.

Trimming cost V 6 bases and J 0 bases, with 6 bases left between them. Germline lookup yields CDR1 LGHDT and CDR2 YNNKEL (reference sequence). The CDR3 consists of 12 residues. In the library, individual cDNA molecules carried attached unique molecular identifiers. TCRdb processed the 5' RACE reads anew with MiXCR; each CDR3 protein has one entry. Among about 90,000 distinct CDR3 sequences listed, 12% were seen once. The chain is built from TRBV3-1 and TRBJ2-7; weak D call: TRBD1 (5 bases). The receptor comes from an adult who was a healthcare worker with PCR-confirmed SARS-CoV-2 infection or an uninfected control (not recorded which). Material: whole blood, obtained at baseline. The CDR3 loop is CASRGASYEQYF. The CDR3 DNA reads TGTGCCAGCAGAGGGGCCTCCTACGAGCAGTACTTC.